The clone carrying this T cell receptor beta chain was recorded many times. Template material for amplifying TCR beta CDR3 regions consisted of RNA transcripts. First-round RT-PCR targeting the TCR CDR3 was performed with the HTBI primer set. MiXCR, applied by TCRdb to the multiplex PCR reads, yields one record per CDR3 protein. The sample records about 600,000 distinct CDR3 sequences, approximately 15% being singletons. The data belong to a study of T cells in Graves' hyperthyroidism and ophthalmopathy. Germline V gene sequence: CDR1 SGHTA, CDR2 FQGNSA. This CDR3 spans 20 amino acids. With 1 base clipped from V and 2 bases from J, the junction kept 11 bases outside the gene matches.

This receptor was taken from a woman between 50 and 59 years old with Graves' ophthalmopathy. J is TRBJ2-6 and V is TRBV7-2, with 10 bases identical to TRBD1. The source material was blood. CDR3 in DNA: TGTGCCAGCAGCTTAGGGGCACCGGGACAGGGGATAGCTGGGGCCAACGTCCTGACTTTC. Translation gives CASSLGAPGQGIAGANVLTF.